This T cell receptor beta chain was retrieved from a study of blood T cell repertoires in COVID-19. Study context: Some COVID-19 samples were acute and others convalescent; all came from the United States, Italy and Spain. T cells, B-cell-depleted T cells, or PBMCs provided the cDNA or gDNA that served as material.

Germline values: CDR1 SEHNR, CDR2 FQNEAQ (reference sequence). V gave up 5 bases and J gave up 1 base; unmatched junction bases: 6. CDR3 length equals 15 residues. How the authors handled the data: Amplification of reference gene primers provided the estimated nucleated cell counts. Sequencing used immunoSEQ multiplex PCR; TCRdb keeps in-frame clones, though not all of them. From that table come the V and J calls and clone size; the DNA was used to work out D and trimming. This sample has about 140,000 clones, with 80% found just once. The specimen sequenced was peripheral blood. The rearrangement uses TRBV7-9 and TRBJ2-5; 8 bases are shared with TRBD2. This sequence was found in a woman aged 50 to 60 with acute or convalescent COVID-19. CDR3 in amino acids: CASSEGSGGQETQYF. CDR3 DNA: TGTGCCAGCAGCGAAGGAAGCGGGGGCCAAGAGACCCAGTACTTC.